The present TCR beta chain was sequenced within a study of cytomegalovirus exposure and HLA in healthy donors. Trimming pared 5 bases from V and 1 base from J, leaving 8 bases between. CDR1 is MNHEY, CDR2 SVGAGI, per germline. This CDR3 is 13 amino acids long. Only in-frame clones appear in the TCRdb table, and some are missing; sequencing was by immunoSEQ multiplex PCR. The table includes about 110,000 clones, about 85% detected once. The chain joins TRBV6-5 to TRBJ1-1, with D perhaps TRBD1 (5 bases). The TCR originated in a woman younger than 30 in good health and CMV-seronegative. The sequencing sample was made of PBMCs. The CDR3 region has the DNA TGTGCCAGCAGTCCGGGGGGGAACACTGAAGCTTTCTTT. Amino acids: CASSPGGNTEAFF.